The 17 T cell receptor beta chains below come from one sample, sequenced in a study of a mutant IDH1 vaccine in newly diagnosed glioma. The data were produced by immunoSEQ multiplex PCR, yet TCRdb's version contains in-frame clones alone and is incomplete. The sample holds about 64,000 clones; about 73% are singletons and the top ten take 4.7%. Antigens for these TCRs are unknown. Time point reported: week 35, safety follow-up. Every vaccine dose comprised 300 ug of mutant IDH1 20-mer peptide plus topical imiquimod. Sequenced material: PBMCs, taken from a glioma patient whose treatment included an IDH1 peptide vaccine. The receptors were sampled from a man in his fifties or sixties with glioma.

The chain links TRBV4-1 to TRBJ2-1, with 8 bases matching TRBD2. The CDR3 loop spans 13 amino acids. CDR1 and CDR2 from the germline V gene are MGHRA and YSYEKL. The V and J ends lost 3 bases and 15 bases, in that order; junction bases with no gene match: 10. CDR3 in amino acids: CASSQWRGEGTFF. The CDR3 DNA sequence: TGCGCCAGCAGCCAGTGGCGGGGGGAGGGCACGTTCTTC.

The sample holds one count of this clone. CDR3 region: CASTASPDSSYGYTF. CDR3 bases: TGTGCCAGCACCGCCTCCCCCGACAGCTCGTATGGCTACACCTTC. V gene TRBV19 combines with J gene TRBJ1-2, with D perhaps TRBD1 (5 bases). V was pared by 9 bases and J by 5 bases, with 22 bases between. The CDR3 is 15 residues long. The germline V gene has CDR1 LNHDA and CDR2 SQIVND (reference sequence).

This clone occurred a few times. The J gene is TRBJ2-5, the V gene TRBV7-3; 9 bases match TRBD2. The CDR3 is 14 residues long. Germline trimming cut 5 bases from V and 1 base from J; bases unmatched to any gene: 2. Germline V gene data show CDR1 as SGHTA and CDR2 as FQGTGA. The CDR3 loop is CASSKRGAQETQYF. CDR3 in DNA: TGTGCCAGCAGCAAGCGGGGGGCCCAAGAGACCCAGTACTTC. Using reference TRBV7-3 and TRBJ2-5 for the parts outside the CDR3, the full variable domain is GAGVSQTPSNKVTEKGKYVELRCDPISGHTALYWYRQSLGQGPEFLIYFQGTGAADDSGLPNDRFFAVRPEGSVSTLKIQRTERGDSAVYLCASSKRGAQETQYFGPGTRLLVL.

The V call is TRBV29-1, the J call TRBJ1-3; possible D gene TRBD1, 5 bases. CDR3 length equals 14 residues. CDR1 and CDR2 from the germline V gene are SQVTM and ANQGSEA. Deletions cut 6 bases from V and 0 bases from J, with 12 bases between. CDR3 bases: TGCAGCGTGAACTGGGGGAGCTCTGGAAACACCATATATTTT. Translation gives CSVNWGSSGNTIYF.

In DNA form, the CDR3 reads TGCGCCAGCAGCCAAGGGGACAGGGGGAACGGGGAGCTGTTTTTT. This translates into CASSQGDRGNGELFF. V and J are TRBV4-1 and TRBJ2-2; 11 positions match TRBD1. This CDR3 has 15 residues. Germline values: CDR1 MGHRA, CDR2 YSYEKL. The J segment lost 7 bases and the V segment lost 1 base, leaving 2 bases of the junction unmatched.

The chain uses TRBV6-1 and TRBJ1-1, with unresolved D. Trimming removed 2 bases at V and 6 bases at J, with 13 bases between. Germline V lookup: CDR1 MNHNS, CDR2 SASEGT. The length of the CDR3 is 14 residues. The CDR3 nucleotides are TGTGCCAGCAGTGAATTTAGAGAAATCGCTGAAGCTTTCTTT. Its protein is CASSEFREIAEAFF.

The chain couples TRBV9 to TRBJ2-7; 7 bases fit TRBD2. This CDR3 comprises 15 residues. With V trimmed by 0 bases and J by 3 bases, 6 bases remained unmatched. Germline V CDR1 and CDR2: SGDLS, YYNGEE. The CDR3 bases are TGTGCCAGCAGCGTAGAAGGGACTACCATCTACGAGCAGTACTTC. This gives the protein CASSVEGTTIYEQYF.

In its sample, this clone was seen once. The chain recombines TRBV5-1 with TRBJ2-5, with 10 positions matching TRBD2. The CDR3 runs to 16 residues. J lost 4 bases, V lost 0 bases, and 6 bases had no gene match. Germline V CDR1 and CDR2: SGHRS, YFSETQ. DNA for the CDR3: TGCGCCAGCAGCTTGGGCGGGGCTAGCGGGGGAGAGACCCAGTACTTC. Its protein is CASSLGGASGGETQYF. Together with reference TRBV5-1 and TRBJ2-5, the CDR3 gives the full variable domain: KAGVTQTPRYLIKTRGQQVTLSCSPISGHRSVSWYQQTPGQGLQFLFEYFSETQRNKGNFPGRFSGRQFSNSRSEMNVSTLELGDSALYLCASSLGGASGGETQYFGPGTRLLVL.

The chain employs TRBV6-1 and TRBJ1-5; D gene uncertain. There are 13 residues in the CDR3. Trimming removed 8 bases from V and 0 bases from J, with 8 bases in between. Germline assignment: CDR1 MNHNS and CDR2 SASEGT. Here the CDR3 reads CASGENSNQPQHF. The CDR3 nucleotides read TGTGCCAGCGGGGAAAATAGCAATCAGCCCCAGCATTTT.

The gene calls are TRBV28 and TRBJ1-4; D is unclear. The CDR3 length is 12 residues. V lost 6 bases to trimming and J lost 7 bases, with 9 bases between them. Germline CDR1 reads MDHEN; CDR2 reads SYDVKM. This chain's CDR3 is CASSPRGEKLFF. The DNA of the CDR3 is TGTGCCAGCAGCCCCAGAGGTGAAAAACTGTTTTTT.

The rearrangement uses TRBV5-6 and TRBJ2-7; TRBD1 aligns across 10 bases. The CDR3 extends over 14 amino acids. V was pared by 5 bases and J by 6 bases, with 8 bases of the junction left unmatched. Germline CDR1 SGHDT, CDR2 YYEEEE. In nucleotides, the CDR3 is TGTGCCAGCAGTTCCCGGGACAGGGGCCTCGAGCAGTACTTC. This sequence encodes CASSSRDRGLEQYF.

This clone came up a few times. The chain carries TRBV9 and TRBJ2-3; D tentatively reads TRBD1 or TRBD2 (7 bases each). The CDR3 loop spans 18 amino acids. Trimming removed 3 bases from V and 4 bases from J, with 24 bases in between. From germline, CDR1 is SGDLS and CDR2 YYNGEE. CDR3: CASSAGGVAGEISDTQYF. The CDR3 DNA is TGTGCCAGCAGCGCAGGGGGGGTGGCAGGTGAGATTTCAGATACGCAGTATTTT.

The gene calls are TRBV30 and TRBJ2-7, with TRBD2 identical over 8 bases. Looked up from germline, CDR1 is GTSNPN and CDR2 is SVGIG (reference sequence). This CDR3 comprises 14 residues. Germline trimming cut 3 bases from V and 2 bases from J; bases unmatched to any gene: 6. The CDR3 DNA follows: TGTGCCTGGAGCCCGGGAGGGAGGGCCTACGAGCAGTACTTC. Its translation is CAWSPGGRAYEQYF.

The chain recombines TRBV9 with TRBJ1-3; D uncertain. Germline V CDR1 and CDR2: SGDLS, YYNGEE. CDR3 size: 15 residues. Trimming took off 0 bases at V and 0 bases at J, with 7 bases between the two ends. As DNA, the CDR3 is TGTGCCAGCAGCGTAGAAGGAGACTCTGGAAACACCATATATTTT. Its translation: CASSVEGDSGNTIYF.

This chain uses TRBV25-1 with TRBJ2-2; TRBD1 matches 7 bases. The CDR3 is 13 residues long. Unmatched junction bases numbered 5, after V lost 9 bases and J lost 4 bases. CDR1 is MGHDK and CDR2 is SYGVNS in the germline V gene. CDR3 loop: CASNRGTTGELFF. For the CDR3, the DNA is TGTGCCAGTAACAGGGGAACCACCGGGGAGCTGTTTTTT.

This chain uses TRBV11-1 with TRBJ2-7, with D unclear. The V end was cut by 3 bases, the J end by 7 bases, with 13 bases between. Germline CDR1 SGHAT, CDR2 FQDESV (reference sequence). The CDR3 has 13 residues. The CDR3 DNA reads as TGTGCCAGCAGCTTCTCGACCCAGTATGAGCAGTACTTC. Translated, it gives CASSFSTQYEQYF. The full variable domain, in which reference TRBV11-1 and TRBJ2-7 provide the parts outside the CDR3, is EAEVAQSPRYKITEKSQAVAFWCDPISGHATLYWYRQILGQGPELLVQFQDESVVDDSQLPKDRFSAERLKGVDSTLKIQPAELGDSAMYLCASSFSTQYEQYFGPGTRLTVT.

Notes on this clone: Other DNA sequences in this sample translate to the same CDR3. The rearrangement joins TRBV10-2 to TRBJ1-5; TRBD1 aligns across 8 bases. V gave up 1 base and J gave up 4 bases; unmatched junction bases: 3. CDR1 is WSHSY and CDR2 is SAAADI in the germline V gene. CDR3 length equals 15 residues. The CDR3 spells CASSEFGQGNQPQHF. The CDR3 nucleotides are TGCGCCAGCAGTGAGTTTGGACAGGGAAATCAGCCCCAGCATTTT.